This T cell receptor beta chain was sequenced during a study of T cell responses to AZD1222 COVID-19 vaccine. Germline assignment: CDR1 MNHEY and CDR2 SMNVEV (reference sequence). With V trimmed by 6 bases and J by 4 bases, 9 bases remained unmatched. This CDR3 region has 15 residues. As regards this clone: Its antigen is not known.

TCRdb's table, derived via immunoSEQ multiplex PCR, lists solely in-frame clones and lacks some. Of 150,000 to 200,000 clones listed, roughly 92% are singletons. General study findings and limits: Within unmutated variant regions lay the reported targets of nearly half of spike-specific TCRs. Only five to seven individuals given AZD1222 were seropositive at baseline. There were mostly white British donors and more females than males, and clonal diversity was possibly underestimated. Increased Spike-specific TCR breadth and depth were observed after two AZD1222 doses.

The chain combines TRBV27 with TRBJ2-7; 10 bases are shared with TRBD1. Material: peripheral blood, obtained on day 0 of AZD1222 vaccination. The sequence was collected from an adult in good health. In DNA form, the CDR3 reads TGTGCCAGCAGACCCCATGGGACAGGGGATTACGAGCAGTACTTC. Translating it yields CASRPHGTGDYEQYF.